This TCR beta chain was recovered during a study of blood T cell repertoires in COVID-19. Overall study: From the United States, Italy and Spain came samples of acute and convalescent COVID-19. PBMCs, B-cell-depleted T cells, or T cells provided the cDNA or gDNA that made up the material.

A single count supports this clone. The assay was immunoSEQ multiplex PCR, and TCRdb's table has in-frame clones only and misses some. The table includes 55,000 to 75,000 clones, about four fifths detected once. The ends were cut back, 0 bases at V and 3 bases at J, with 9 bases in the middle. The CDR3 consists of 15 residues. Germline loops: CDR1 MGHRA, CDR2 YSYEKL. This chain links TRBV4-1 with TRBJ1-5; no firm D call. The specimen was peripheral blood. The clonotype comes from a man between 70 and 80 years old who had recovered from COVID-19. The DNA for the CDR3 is TGCGCCAGCAGCCAAGAATGGAGGGACAATCAGCCCCAGCATTTT. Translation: CASSQEWRDNQPQHF.